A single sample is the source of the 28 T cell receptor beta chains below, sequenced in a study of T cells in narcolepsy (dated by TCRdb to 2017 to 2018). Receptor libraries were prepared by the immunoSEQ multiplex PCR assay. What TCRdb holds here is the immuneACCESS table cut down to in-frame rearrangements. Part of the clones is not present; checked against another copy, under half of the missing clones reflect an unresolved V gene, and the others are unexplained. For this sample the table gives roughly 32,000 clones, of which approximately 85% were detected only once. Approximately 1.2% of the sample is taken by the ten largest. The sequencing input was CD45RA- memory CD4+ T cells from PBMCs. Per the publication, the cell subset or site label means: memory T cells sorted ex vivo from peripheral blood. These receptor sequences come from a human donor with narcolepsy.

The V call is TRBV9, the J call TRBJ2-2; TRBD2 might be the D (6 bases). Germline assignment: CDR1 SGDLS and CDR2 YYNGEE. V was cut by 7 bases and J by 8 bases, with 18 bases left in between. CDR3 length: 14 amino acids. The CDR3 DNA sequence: TGTGCCAGCGCATTCGGTTGGACTACGGGGGAGCTGTTTTTT. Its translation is CASAFGWTTGELFF.

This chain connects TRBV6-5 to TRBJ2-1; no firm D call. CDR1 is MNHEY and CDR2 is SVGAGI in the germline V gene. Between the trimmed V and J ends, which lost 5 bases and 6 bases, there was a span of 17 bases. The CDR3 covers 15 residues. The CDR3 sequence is CASSSLTRIRNEQFF. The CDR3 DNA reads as TGTGCCAGCAGTAGCCTGACAAGGATACGCAATGAGCAGTTCTTC.

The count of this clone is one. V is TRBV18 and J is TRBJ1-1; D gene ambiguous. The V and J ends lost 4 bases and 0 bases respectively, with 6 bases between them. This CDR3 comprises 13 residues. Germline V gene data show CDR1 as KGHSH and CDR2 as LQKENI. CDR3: CASSRLMNTEAFF. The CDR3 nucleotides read TGTGCCAGCTCACGTTTGATGAACACTGAAGCTTTCTTT.

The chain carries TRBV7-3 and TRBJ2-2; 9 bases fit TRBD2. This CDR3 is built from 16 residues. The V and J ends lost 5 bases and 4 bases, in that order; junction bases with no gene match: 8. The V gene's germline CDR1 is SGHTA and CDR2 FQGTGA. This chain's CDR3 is CASSRNSGSVTGELFF. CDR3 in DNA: TGTGCCAGCAGCCGTAATAGCGGGAGCGTCACCGGGGAGCTGTTTTTT.

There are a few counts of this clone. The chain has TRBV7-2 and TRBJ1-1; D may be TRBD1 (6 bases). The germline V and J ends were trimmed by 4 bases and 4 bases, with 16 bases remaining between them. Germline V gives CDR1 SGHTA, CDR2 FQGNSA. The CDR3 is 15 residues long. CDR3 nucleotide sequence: TGTGCCAGCAGCTCGGACGCCAGGGGACCCACTGAAGCTTTCTTT. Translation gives CASSSDARGPTEAFF.

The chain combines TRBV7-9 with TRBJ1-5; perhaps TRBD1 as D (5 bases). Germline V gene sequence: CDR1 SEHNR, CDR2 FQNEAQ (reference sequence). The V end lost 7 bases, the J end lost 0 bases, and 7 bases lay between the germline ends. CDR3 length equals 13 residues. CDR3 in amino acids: CASKGYSNQPQHF. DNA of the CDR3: TGTGCCAGCAAGGGGTATAGCAATCAGCCCCAGCATTTT. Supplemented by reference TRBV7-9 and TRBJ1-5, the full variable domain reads DTGVSQNPRHKITKRGQNVTFRCDPISEHNRLYWYRQTLGQGPEFLTYFQNEAQLEKSRLLSDRFSAERPKGSFSTLEIQRTEQGDSAMYLCASKGYSNQPQHFGDGTRLSIL.

CDR3: CASSLPPPPAGFYNEQFF. The DNA of the CDR3 is TGTGCCAGCAGTTTACCACCCCCTCCAGCGGGATTTTACAATGAGCAGTTCTTC. The chain links TRBV28 to TRBJ2-1; the match to TRBD2 covers 7 bases. CDR3 size: 18 residues. V lost 2 bases to trimming and J lost 4 bases; unmatched junction nucleotides: 14. The germline V gene encodes CDR1 MDHEN and CDR2 SYDVKM.

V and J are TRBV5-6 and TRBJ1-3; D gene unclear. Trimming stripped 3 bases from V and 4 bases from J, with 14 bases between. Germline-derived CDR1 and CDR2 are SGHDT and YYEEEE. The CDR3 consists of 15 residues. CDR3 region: CASSSGLGDGNTIYF. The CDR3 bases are TGTGCCAGCAGCTCAGGACTCGGCGACGGAAACACCATATATTTT.

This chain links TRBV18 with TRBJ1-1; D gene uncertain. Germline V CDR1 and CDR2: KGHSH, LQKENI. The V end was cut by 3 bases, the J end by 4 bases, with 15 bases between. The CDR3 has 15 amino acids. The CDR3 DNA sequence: TGTGCCAGCTCACCCCAGGAACTGAAGGGCACTGAAGCTTTCTTT. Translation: CASSPQELKGTEAFF. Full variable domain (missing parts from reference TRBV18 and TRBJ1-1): NAGVMQNPRHLVRRRGQEARLRCSPMKGHSHVYWYRQLPEEGLKFMVYLQKENIIDESGMPKERFSAEFPKEGPSILRIQQVVRGDSAAYFCASSPQELKGTEAFFGQGTRLTVV.

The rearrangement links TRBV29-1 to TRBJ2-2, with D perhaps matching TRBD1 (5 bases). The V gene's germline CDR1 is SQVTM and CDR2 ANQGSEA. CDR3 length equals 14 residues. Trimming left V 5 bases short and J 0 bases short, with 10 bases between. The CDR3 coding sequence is TGCAGCGTTTTTAAGACAGCGAACACCGGGGAGCTGTTTTTT. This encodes CSVFKTANTGELFF.

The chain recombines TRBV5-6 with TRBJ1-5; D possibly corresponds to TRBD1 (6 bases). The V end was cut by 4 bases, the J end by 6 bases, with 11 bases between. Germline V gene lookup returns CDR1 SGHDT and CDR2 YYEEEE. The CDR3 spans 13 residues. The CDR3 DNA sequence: TGTGCCAGCAGCCCCAGGGGCGGTCAGCCCCAGCATTTT. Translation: CASSPRGGQPQHF.

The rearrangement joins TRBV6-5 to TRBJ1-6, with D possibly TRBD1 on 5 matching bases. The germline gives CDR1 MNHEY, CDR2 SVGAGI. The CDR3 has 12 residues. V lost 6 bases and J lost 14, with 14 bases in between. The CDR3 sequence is CASSGGYSALHF. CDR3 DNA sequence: TGTGCCAGCAGCGGGGGGTATTCGGCCCTCCACTTT.

CDR3: CAAAGGINQPQHF. For the CDR3, the DNA is TGTGCCGCTGCAGGCGGCATCAATCAGCCCCAGCATTTT. The V call is TRBV6-5, the J call TRBJ1-5; unclear D gene. V was clipped by 11 bases and J by 3 bases, with 14 bases between them. There are 13 residues in the CDR3. From germline, CDR1 is MNHEY and CDR2 SVGAGI.

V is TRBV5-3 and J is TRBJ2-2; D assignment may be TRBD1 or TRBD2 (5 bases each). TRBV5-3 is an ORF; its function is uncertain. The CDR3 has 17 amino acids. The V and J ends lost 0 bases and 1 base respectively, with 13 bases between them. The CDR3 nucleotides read TGTGCCAGAAGCTTGGTTAATAGGGACGGGAACACCGGGGAGCTGTTTTTT. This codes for CARSLVNRDGNTGELFF.

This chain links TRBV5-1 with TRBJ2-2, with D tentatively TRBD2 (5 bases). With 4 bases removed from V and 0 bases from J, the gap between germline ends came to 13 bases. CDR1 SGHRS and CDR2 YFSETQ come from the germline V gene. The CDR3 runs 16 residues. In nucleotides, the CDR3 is TGCGCCAGCAGCGTCGCGGGTGGCGCGAACACCGGGGAGCTGTTTTTT. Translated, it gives CASSVAGGANTGELFF.

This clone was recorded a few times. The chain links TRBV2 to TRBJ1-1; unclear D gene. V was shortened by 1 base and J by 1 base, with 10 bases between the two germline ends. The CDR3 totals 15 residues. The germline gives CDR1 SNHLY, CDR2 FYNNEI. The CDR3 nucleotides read TGTGCCAGCAGTGAAGGGCAGTTAAGGAACACTGAAGCTTTCTTT. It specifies CASSEGQLRNTEAFF.

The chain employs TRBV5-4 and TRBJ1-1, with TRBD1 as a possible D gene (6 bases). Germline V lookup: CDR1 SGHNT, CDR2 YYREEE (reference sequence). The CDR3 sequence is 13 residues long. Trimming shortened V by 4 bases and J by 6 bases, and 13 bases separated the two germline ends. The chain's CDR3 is CASSQGGEAEAFF. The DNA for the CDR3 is TGTGCCAGCAGCCAAGGGGGAGAGGCTGAAGCTTTCTTT.

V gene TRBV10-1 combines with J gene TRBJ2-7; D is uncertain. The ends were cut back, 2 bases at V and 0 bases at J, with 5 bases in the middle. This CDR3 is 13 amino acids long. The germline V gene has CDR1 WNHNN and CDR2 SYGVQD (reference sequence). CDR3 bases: TGCGCCAGCAGTGAGATAGGCTCCTACGAGCAGTACTTC. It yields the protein CASSEIGSYEQYF.

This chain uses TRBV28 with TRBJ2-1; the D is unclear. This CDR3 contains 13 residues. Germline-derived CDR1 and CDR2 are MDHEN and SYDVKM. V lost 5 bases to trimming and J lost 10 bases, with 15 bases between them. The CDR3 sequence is CASSKPPFGEQFF. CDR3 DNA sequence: TGTGCCAGCAGTAAACCGCCCTTCGGGGAGCAGTTCTTC.

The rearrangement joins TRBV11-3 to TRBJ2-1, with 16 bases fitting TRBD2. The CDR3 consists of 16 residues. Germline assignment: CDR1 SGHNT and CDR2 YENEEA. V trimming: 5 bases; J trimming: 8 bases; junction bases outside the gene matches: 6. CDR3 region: CASSRGTSGGVHEQFF. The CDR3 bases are TGTGCCAGCAGCAGAGGGACTAGCGGGGGGGTCCATGAGCAGTTCTTC.

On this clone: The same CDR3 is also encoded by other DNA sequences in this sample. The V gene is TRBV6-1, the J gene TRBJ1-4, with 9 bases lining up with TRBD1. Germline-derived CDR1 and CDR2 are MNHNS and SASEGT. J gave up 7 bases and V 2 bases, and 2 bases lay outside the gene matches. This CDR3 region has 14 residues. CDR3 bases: TGTGCCAGCAGTGAACAGGACAGGGGTGAAAAACTGTTTTTT. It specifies CASSEQDRGEKLFF.

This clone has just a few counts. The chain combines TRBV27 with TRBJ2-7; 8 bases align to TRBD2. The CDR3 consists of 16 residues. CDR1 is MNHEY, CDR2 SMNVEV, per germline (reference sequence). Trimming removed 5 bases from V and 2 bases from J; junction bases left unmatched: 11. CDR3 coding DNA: TGTGCCAGCAGTACCGCCGGGACTAGAAAGACCTACGAGCAGTACTTC. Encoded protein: CASSTAGTRKTYEQYF.

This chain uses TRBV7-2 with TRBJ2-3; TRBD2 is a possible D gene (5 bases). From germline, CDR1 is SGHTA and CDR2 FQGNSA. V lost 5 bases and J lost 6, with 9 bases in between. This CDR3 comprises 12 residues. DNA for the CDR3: TGTGCCAGCAGCCCTAGCAGTGATACGCAGTATTTT. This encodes CASSPSSDTQYF.

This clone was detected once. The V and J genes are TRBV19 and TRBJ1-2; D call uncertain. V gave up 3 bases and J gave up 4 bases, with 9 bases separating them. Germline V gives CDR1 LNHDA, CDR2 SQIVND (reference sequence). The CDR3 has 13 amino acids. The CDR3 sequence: CASSMFEGYGYTF. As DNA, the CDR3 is TGTGCCAGTAGTATGTTTGAGGGCTATGGCTACACCTTC.

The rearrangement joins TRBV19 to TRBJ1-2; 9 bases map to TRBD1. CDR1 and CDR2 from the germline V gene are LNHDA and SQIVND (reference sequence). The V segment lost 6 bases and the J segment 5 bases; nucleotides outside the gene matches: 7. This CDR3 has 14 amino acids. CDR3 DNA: TGTGCCAGTAGATCTCAAGGACAGGGGTATGGCTACACCTTC. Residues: CASRSQGQGYGYTF.

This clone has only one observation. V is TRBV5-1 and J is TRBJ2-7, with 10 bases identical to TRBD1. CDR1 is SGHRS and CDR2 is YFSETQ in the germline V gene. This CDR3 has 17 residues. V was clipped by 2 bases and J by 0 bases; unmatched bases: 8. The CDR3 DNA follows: TGCGCCAGCAGCTTAGCAAGGGGGACAGGGGTCTCCTACGAGCAGTACTTC. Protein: CASSLARGTGVSYEQYF.

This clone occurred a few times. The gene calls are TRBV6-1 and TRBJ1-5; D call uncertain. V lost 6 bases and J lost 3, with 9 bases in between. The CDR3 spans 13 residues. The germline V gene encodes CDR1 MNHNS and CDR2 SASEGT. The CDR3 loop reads CASRRDHNQPQHF. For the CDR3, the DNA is TGTGCCAGCAGAAGAGACCACAATCAGCCCCAGCATTTT.

The CDR3 here is CASSSASGTGFYEQYF. CDR3 nucleotide sequence: TGTGCCAGCAGCTCGGCATCCGGGACAGGGTTCTACGAGCAGTACTTC. The rearrangement joins TRBV9 to TRBJ2-5, with 9 nucleotides matching TRBD1. The closer fit of TRBJ2-7 to the DNA end suggests the J call may be wrong. The length of the CDR3 is 16 residues. The germline gives CDR1 SGDLS, CDR2 YYNGEE.